This section outlines one T cell receptor (beta chain) sequence together with its context. This entry belongs to a study of T cell responses to AZD1222 COVID-19 vaccine. The CDR3 covers 13 residues. Germline V gene lookup returns CDR1 ENHRY and CDR2 SYGVKD. Trimming pared 0 bases from V and 4 bases from J, leaving 6 bases between. Repertoires were generated with immunoSEQ multiplex PCR, while TCRdb's copy carries only in-frame clones and drops some. The table has about 130,000 clones, around 83% seen once; the top ten hold approximately 12%. The TCR comes from an adult in good health. Sequencing was performed on peripheral blood, taken on day 0 of AZD1222 vaccination. The V gene is TRBV10-3, the J gene TRBJ1-2; D uncertain. CDR3 protein: CAISESYSYGYTF. DNA of the CDR3: TGTGCCATCAGTGAGTCGTACAGCTATGGCTACACCTTC.